Each of the 14 T cell receptor beta chains below was sequenced from the same sample in a study of CD8+ T cells in alopecia areata. Markers used for sorting pooled cutaneous lymph node cells were CD4, CD8alpha, NKG2D, NKG2ACE and others. RNA extraction was followed by reverse transcription into cDNA, which acted as the sequencing template. This table comes from immunoSEQ multiplex PCR, and its TCRdb copy is limited to in-frame clones, with some not included. The sample yields approximately 19,000 clones, without any singletons. The sequenced sample was CD8+ T cells sorted from a lymph node. The receptors shown here come from a C3H/HeJ mouse with alopecia areata. Strain haplotype at MHC: H2-k.

Note on this clone: Gene names refer to mouse genes. The CDR3 end falls 4 residues outside the read, so it is completed with the germline J gene. The V gene is TRBV19, the J gene TRBJ2-7; D not resolved. Germline V gene lookup returns CDR1 FNHDT and CDR2 SITEND (reference sequence). V lost 2 bases, J lost 3 bases, and 12 bases lay in between. The CDR3 has 14 residues. CDR3 in amino acids: CASSIPHKNYEQYF. The CDR3 bases that were read are TGTGCCAGCAGTATTCCCCACAAAAACTAT.

About this clone: The gene names given are mouse names. Coverage ceases 4 residues before the CDR3 finishes, and the germline J gene fills in the end. The J gene is TRBJ2-1, the V gene TRBV14, with D perhaps TRBD2 (6 bases). With 2 bases removed from V and 5 bases from J, the gap between germline ends came to 17 bases. Per germline, CDR1 SGHDT and CDR2 FRDEAV. There are 16 residues in the CDR3. The covered CDR3 bases are TGTGCCAGCAGTTTAACCCCCGGGACTTTTAATGCT. This encodes CASSLTPGTFNA. The whole CDR3 reads CASSLTPGTFNAEQFF.

Note on this clone: Gene names follow the mouse nomenclature. The CDR3 extends 4 residues past the end of the read, so its final part is completed from the germline J gene. The chain links TRBV1 to TRBJ2-2; D is possibly TRBD1 (6 bases). The germline V gene encodes CDR1 NSQYPW and CDR2 LRSPGD (reference sequence). V lost 10 bases and J lost 3, with 18 bases in between. This CDR3 is 15 amino acids long. The CDR3 region is CTFTAFRGDTGQLYF. The covered CDR3 bases are TGCACCTTCACTGCATTCAGGGGAGACACCGGG. Full variable domain (missing parts from reference TRBV1 and TRBJ2-2): VTLLEQNPRWRLVPRGQAVNLRCILKNSQYPWMSWYQQDLQKQLQWLFTLRSPGDKEVKSLPGADYLATRVTDTELRLQVANMSQGRTLYCTFTAFRGDTGQLYFGEGSKLTVL.

This clone was recorded at least ten times. Each gene name is a mouse one. Read sequence stops 4 residues before the CDR3 end, and the germline J gene provides the missing end. The chain links TRBV13-3 to TRBJ2-1, with 7 bases that match TRBD1. J gave up 4 bases and V 1 base, and 5 bases lay outside the gene matches. CDR1 is NNHDY and CDR2 is SYVADS in the germline V gene. The CDR3 extends over 15 amino acids. CDR3 in amino acids: CASSDRDSGYAEQFF. The part of the CDR3 DNA that was read is TGTGCCAGCAGTGATAGGGACAGTGGTTATGCT.

On this clone itself: Genes and germline come from the mouse. The CDR3 bases that were read are TGTGCCAGCAGTATTGCTGGGGGTTTCTCCTAT. Its translation is CASSIAGGFSY. Given in full, the CDR3 is CASSIAGGFSYEQYF. The genes are TRBV19 and TRBJ2-7, with 7 positions matching TRBD2. Read coverage stops 4 residues before the CDR3 terminus; the germline J gene supplies the remainder. CDR1 FNHDT and CDR2 SITEND come from the germline V gene (reference sequence). This CDR3 has 15 residues. Unmatched junction bases numbered 5, after V lost 2 bases and J lost 0 bases.

Regarding this clone: All gene names here are mouse names. From the germline J gene comes the end of the CDR3, since the read stops 4 residues before it. The chain combines TRBV19 with TRBJ2-1, with 7 nucleotides matching TRBD1. V was clipped by 2 bases and J by 0 bases; unmatched bases: 2. Germline CDR1 reads FNHDT; CDR2 reads SITEND (reference sequence). The CDR3 is 15 amino acids. The sequenced part of the CDR3 DNA is TGTGCCAGCAGTATGACAGGGCCTAACTATGCT. Its translation: CASSMTGPNYA. The full CDR3 sequence reads CASSMTGPNYAEQFF.

Concerning this clone: Mouse gene names and germline throughout. The read terminates 4 residues ahead of where the CDR3 ends, so the germline J gene completes it. The chain is built from TRBV13-3 and TRBJ2-2, with 7 nucleotides matching TRBD2. This CDR3 has 14 amino acids. V was pared by 6 bases and J by 2 bases, with 4 bases of the junction left unmatched. CDR1 and CDR2 from the germline V gene are NNHDY and SYVADS. The CDR3 DNA, read in part, is TGTGCCAGCATAGATGGGGGGAACACCGGG. It specifies CASIDGGNTG. The full CDR3 sequence reads CASIDGGNTGQLYF.

This clone was seen a handful of times. Gene labels here are mouse ones. The CDR3 extends 4 residues past the end of the read, so its final part is completed from the germline J gene. The genes are TRBV19 and TRBJ2-5, with TRBD1 matching over 9 bases. Germline CDR1 is FNHDT and CDR2 is SITEND (reference sequence). CDR3 length equals 13 residues. The CDR3: CASSMGQGDTQYF. CDR3 DNA, as far as it was read: TGTGCCAGCAGTATGGGACAGGGCGAC.

This clone was detected ten times or more. The gene symbols are mouse symbols. Coverage ceases 4 residues before the CDR3 finishes, and the germline J gene fills in the end. This chain links TRBV1 with TRBJ1-4; the match to TRBD1 covers 7 bases. Unmatched junction bases numbered 4, after V lost 4 bases and J lost 2 bases. Germline values: CDR1 NSQYPW, CDR2 LRSPGD (reference sequence). CDR3 length: 15 residues. The CDR3 here is CTCSGRDRSNERLFF. The CDR3 DNA, read in part, is TGCACCTGCAGTGGCCGGGACAGATCCAACGAA.

On this clone: Germline and genes: mouse. Read coverage stops 4 residues before the CDR3 terminus; the germline J gene supplies the remainder. This sequence joins TRBV5 and TRBJ2-5, with D perhaps matching TRBD2 (5 bases). CDR3 length: 13 amino acids. Germline V lookup: CDR1 LGHNA, CDR2 YNLKQL (reference sequence). V was cut by 2 bases and J by 2 bases, with 5 bases left in between. The CDR3 reads CASSQLGQDTQYF. CDR3 bases read: TGTGCCAGCAGCCAACTGGGCCAAGAC.

Details on this clone: Here the gene names and germline are mouse. The observed sequence ends 4 residues before the CDR3 terminus, with the missing tail filled in from the germline J gene. The J gene is TRBJ2-1, the V gene TRBV13-2, with TRBD2 matching 9 bases. CDR1 is NNHNN, CDR2 SYGAGS, per germline (reference sequence). The CDR3 loop spans 15 amino acids. With 0 bases clipped from V and 5 bases from J, the junction kept 3 bases outside the gene matches. Here the CDR3 reads CASGDAMGGHAEQFF. The sequenced part of the CDR3 DNA is TGTGCCAGCGGTGATGCTATGGGGGGGCATGCT.

A word on this clone: Mouse germline and gene names are used. The sequence runs out 4 residues before the end of the CDR3; the remainder is reconstructed from the germline J gene. The chain couples TRBV19 to TRBJ1-4; D might be TRBD1 (6 bases). The CDR3 has 13 residues. Looked up from germline, CDR1 is FNHDT and CDR2 is SITEND (reference sequence). V lost 3 bases and J lost 5, with 8 bases in between. The CDR3 sequence: CASSTGQNERLFF. CDR3 DNA (partial): TGTGCCAGCAGTACTGGACAGAACGAA. Drawing the rest from reference TRBV19 and TRBJ1-4, the complete variable domain is GGIITQTPKFLIGQEGQKLTLKCQQNFNHDTMYWYRQDSGKGLRLIYYSITENDLQKGDLSEGYDASREKKSSFSLTVTSAQKNEMAVFLCASSTGQNERLFFGHGTKLSVL.

This clone was found many times. All gene names here are mouse names. With the read ending 4 residues before the CDR3 end, the germline J gene is used to fill in that end. This chain connects TRBV13-1 to TRBJ2-7; TRBD2 agrees at 8 bases. Per germline, CDR1 NSHNY and CDR2 SYGAGN. The CDR3 consists of 13 residues. The covered CDR3 bases are TGTGCCAGCAGTGGGACTGGGTTTTAT. It codes for CASSGTGFY. The CDR3 in its entirety is CASSGTGFYEQYF.

This clone was seen many times. Genes here carry mouse names. The read ends 4 residues shy of where the CDR3 ends; the end is completed using the germline J gene. V is TRBV12-2 and J is TRBJ2-2; weak D call: TRBD2 (6 bases). The V end lost 0 bases, the J end lost 2 bases, and 6 bases lay between the germline ends. The CDR3 extends over 14 amino acids. Germline V gene data show CDR1 as SGHLS and CDR2 as HYDKME. The CDR3 here is CASSLLGNTGQLYF. CDR3 DNA (partial): TGTGCCAGCTCTCTCCTGGGGAACACCGGG.